The 10 T cell receptor beta chains reported below all come from one sample, sequenced in a study of Ad26.COV2.S vaccination and SARS-CoV-2 variants. Measured with immunoSEQ multiplex PCR; TCRdb has only the in-frame clones, and not every one. This table has 350,000 to 550,000 clones, 85% to 90% appearing once. The treatment is: some 20 received Ad26.COV2.S at low or high dose, single or two shots; roughly five received placebo; per-sample allocation not given. The samples date from day 63 after the first vaccine or placebo injection. Sequenced material: peripheral blood, taken in a trial of Ad26.COV2.S vaccine versus placebo. The receptor set was obtained from a person between 18 and 65 years old who received the Ad26.COV2.S COVID-19 vaccine or a placebo.

The V call is TRBV11-3, the J call TRBJ2-7; perhaps TRBD1 as D (6 bases). V was pared by 5 bases and J by 3 bases, with 8 bases between. The CDR3 consists of 12 residues. Germline V lookup: CDR1 SGHNT, CDR2 YENEEA. This CDR3 reads CASSPDSYEQYV. In DNA form, the CDR3 reads TGTGCCAGCAGCCCGGACAGCTACGAGCAGTACGTC.

The chain carries TRBV7-8 and TRBJ2-1; a weak D match, TRBD2 (6 bases). CDR3 length: 14 amino acids. V lost 3 bases, J lost 7 bases, and 13 bases lay in between. CDR1 is SGHVS and CDR2 is FQNEAQ in the germline V gene. CDR3 DNA: TGTGCCAGCAGCTTCGTCATTGGGGGGAATGAGCAGTTCTTC. Protein product: CASSFVIGGNEQFF.

The gene calls are TRBV5-4 and TRBJ1-4, with 7 bases lining up with TRBD1. In germline, CDR1 is SGHNT, CDR2 YYREEE (reference sequence). The CDR3 covers 14 residues. Trimming at V came to 4 bases and at J to 5 bases, leaving 5 bases not matched to a gene. CDR3 coding DNA: TGTGCCAGCAGCATGATAGGGGGCAATGAAAAACTGTTTTTT. This gives the protein CASSMIGGNEKLFF.

CDR3 loop: CASSSLAGGQDTQYF. CDR3 coding DNA: TGTGCCAGCAGTTCTCTAGCGGGGGGGCAAGATACGCAGTATTTT. The V and J genes are TRBV6-5 and TRBJ2-3, with TRBD2 matching 12 bases. Germline assignment: CDR1 MNHEY and CDR2 SVGAGI. J lost 5 bases, V lost 4 bases, and 4 bases had no gene match. The CDR3 contains 15 residues.

The chain is built from TRBV2 and TRBJ2-3; 10 positions agree with TRBD2. CDR3 size: 15 residues. In germline, CDR1 is SNHLY, CDR2 FYNNEI. The V segment lost 6 bases and the J segment 6 bases; nucleotides outside the gene matches: 9. The CDR3 sequence: CASRVLAGRGDTQYF. The CDR3 nucleotides are TGTGCCAGCAGGGTACTAGCGGGAAGGGGGGATACGCAGTATTTT.

The chain links TRBV27 to TRBJ1-1; a possible D gene is TRBD1 (6 bases). V gave up 8 bases and J gave up 2 bases, with 24 bases separating them. CDR1 MNHEY and CDR2 SMNVEV come from the germline V gene (reference sequence). There are 17 residues in the CDR3. CDR3 bases: TGTGCCAGCCGACAGTTTGGGACAAACGTCAGAAACACTGAAGCTTTCTTT. Amino acid sequence: CASRQFGTNVRNTEAFF.

The sample holds a few counts of this clone. The chain combines TRBV7-9 with TRBJ1-1; a possible D gene is TRBD1 (5 bases). V was cut by 5 bases and J by 11 bases, with 12 bases left in between. The CDR3 runs 11 residues. Germline loops: CDR1 SEHNR, CDR2 FQNEAQ (reference sequence). CDR3 protein: CASSRQGFAFF. The CDR3 DNA reads as TGTGCCAGCAGCCGCCAGGGTTTCGCTTTCTTT.

The chain carries TRBV18 and TRBJ2-7; the match to TRBD1 covers 8 bases. The V and J ends lost 6 bases and 5 bases, in that order; junction bases with no gene match: 9. Germline-derived CDR1 and CDR2 are KGHSH and LQKENI. The CDR3 is made up of 14 amino acids. CDR3 in amino acids: CASSLGQGGNEQYF. The DNA for the CDR3 is TGTGCCAGCTCTCTCGGACAGGGTGGAAACGAGCAGTACTTC.

The chain combines TRBV28 with TRBJ2-7, with D hard to call. The CDR3 runs 15 residues. V was pared by 4 bases and J by 4 bases, with 17 bases between. Per germline, CDR1 MDHEN and CDR2 SYDVKM. The CDR3 coding sequence is TGTGCCAGCAGTTCCATCGGCAGTGTAGGGTACGAGCAGTACTTC. This encodes CASSSIGSVGYEQYF.

The chain uses TRBV7-2 and TRBJ1-2; D unresolved. V was trimmed by 5 bases and J by 8 bases, leaving 12 bases between them. CDR3 length equals 12 residues. The germline V gene has CDR1 SGHTA and CDR2 FQGNSA. CDR3 nucleotide sequence: TGTGCCAGCAGCCCCCAAAGACTGGGCTACACCTTC. It yields the protein CASSPQRLGYTF.